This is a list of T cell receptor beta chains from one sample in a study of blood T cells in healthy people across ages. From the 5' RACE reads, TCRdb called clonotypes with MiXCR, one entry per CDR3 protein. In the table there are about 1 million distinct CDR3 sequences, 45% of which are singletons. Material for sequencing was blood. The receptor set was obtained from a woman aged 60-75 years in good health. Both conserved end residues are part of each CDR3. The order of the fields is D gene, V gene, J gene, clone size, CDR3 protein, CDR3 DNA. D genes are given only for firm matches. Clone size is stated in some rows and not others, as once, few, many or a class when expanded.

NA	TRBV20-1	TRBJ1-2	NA	CSAIPGGRIYGYTF	TGCAGTGCTATCCCCGGGGGGCGCATCTATGGCTACACCTTC
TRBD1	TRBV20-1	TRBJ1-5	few	CSAPGQAFNQPQHF	TGCAGTGCCCCGGGACAGGCCTTCAATCAGCCCCAGCATTTT
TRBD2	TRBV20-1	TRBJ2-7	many	CSASQTSGRAYEQYF	TGCAGTGCCAGCCAAACTAGCGGGAGGGCGTACGAGCAGTACTTC
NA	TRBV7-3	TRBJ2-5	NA	CASSLTPAGETQYF	TGTGCCAGCAGTTTAACCCCGGCCGGAGAGACCCAGTACTTC
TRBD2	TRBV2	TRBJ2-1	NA	CASSDWGTSHNEQFF	TGTGCCAGCAGTGATTGGGGGACTAGCCACAATGAGCAGTTCTTC
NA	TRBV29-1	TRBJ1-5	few	CSVESGEVGNQPQHF	TGCAGCGTTGAATCTGGGGAGGTCGGCAATCAGCCCCAGCATTTT
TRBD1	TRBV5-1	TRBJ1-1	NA	CASSLATGQGRTEAFF	TGCGCCAGCAGCTTGGCCACGGGACAGGGAAGAACTGAAGCTTTCTTT
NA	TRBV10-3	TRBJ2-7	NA	CAIGERPYEQYF	TGTGCCATCGGTGAGAGGCCTTACGAGCAGTACTTC
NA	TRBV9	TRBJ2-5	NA	CASSVGSRGLLNEQYF	TGTGCCAGCAGCGTAGGTAGCAGGGGTTTGTTGAATGAGCAGTACTTC
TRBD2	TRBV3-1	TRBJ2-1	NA	CASSQATSVAYNEQFF	TGTGCCAGCAGCCAAGCAACTAGCGTTGCCTACAATGAGCAGTTCTTC
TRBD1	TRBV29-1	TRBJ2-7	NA	CSVEVADRPSYEQYF	TGCAGCGTTGAAGTTGCGGACAGGCCTTCCTACGAGCAGTACTTC
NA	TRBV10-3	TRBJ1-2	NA	CAISPDSRGDGYTF	TGTGCCATCAGCCCAGACTCTAGAGGGGACGGCTACACCTTC
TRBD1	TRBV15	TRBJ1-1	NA	CATSRDRGLMNTEAFF	TGTGCCACCAGCAGAGATAGGGGGCTGATGAACACTGAAGCTTTCTTT
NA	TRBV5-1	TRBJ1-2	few	CASSSQKGYGYTF	TGCGCCAGCAGCTCACAAAAGGGGTATGGCTACACCTTC
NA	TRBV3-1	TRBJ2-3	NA	CASSRAGSSSTETQYF	TGTGCCAGCAGCCGCGCCGGTTCCTCTAGCACAGAGACGCAGTATTTT
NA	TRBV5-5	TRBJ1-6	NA	CASSLSAVGGYNSPLHF	TGTGCCAGCAGCTTGAGTGCTGTCGGGGGCTATAATTCACCCCTCCACTTT
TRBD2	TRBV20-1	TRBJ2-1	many	CSARTSGPHNEQFF	TGCAGTGCTCGTACTAGCGGGCCTCACAATGAGCAGTTCTTC
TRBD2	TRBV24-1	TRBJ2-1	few	CATSDQGLSGTYNEQFF	TGTGCCACCAGTGACCAGGGACTAAGCGGGACCTACAATGAGCAGTTCTTC
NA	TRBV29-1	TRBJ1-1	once	CSVATSEAFF	TGCAGCGTTGCCACCTCTGAAGCTTTCTTT
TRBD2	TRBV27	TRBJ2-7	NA	CASAIAGVEQYF	TGTGCCAGCGCTATAGCGGGAGTCGAGCAGTACTTC
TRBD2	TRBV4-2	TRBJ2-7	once	CASSQDLAGGPGGYEQYF	TGTGCCAGCAGCCAAGATCTAGCGGGAGGGCCTGGGGGTTACGAGCAGTACTTC
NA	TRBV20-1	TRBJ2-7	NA	CSAARLGGGRIGYEQYF	TGCAGTGCTGCACGCCTAGGTGGAGGGAGAATTGGCTACGAGCAGTACTTC
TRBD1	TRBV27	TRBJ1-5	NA	CASSWTGDLTPQHF	TGTGCCAGCAGTTGGACAGGGGATCTCACCCCCCAGCATTTT
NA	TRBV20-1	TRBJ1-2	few	CSARGRNYGYTF	TGCAGTGCTAGGGGGAGGAACTATGGCTACACCTTC
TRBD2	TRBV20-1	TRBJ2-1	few	CSARGSGSYYNEQFF	TGCAGTGCTAGGGGCAGCGGGAGTTACTACAATGAGCAGTTCTTC
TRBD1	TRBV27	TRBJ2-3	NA	CASDGTGGTDTQYF	TGTGCCAGCGACGGCACAGGGGGCACAGATACGCAGTATTTT
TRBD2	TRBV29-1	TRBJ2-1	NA	CSVDRSGRDNEQFF	TGCAGCGTTGATCGGAGCGGGAGGGACAATGAGCAGTTCTTC
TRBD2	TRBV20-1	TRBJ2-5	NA	CSASQLAGAETQYF	TGCAGTGCTAGTCAGCTAGCGGGAGCAGAGACCCAGTACTTC
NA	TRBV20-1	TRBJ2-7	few	CSASDFYEQYF	TGCAGTGCTTCTGACTTCTACGAGCAGTACTTC
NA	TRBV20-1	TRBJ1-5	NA	CSATDTGAGSQPQHF	TGCAGTGCCACGGATACGGGGGCAGGTAGTCAGCCCCAGCATTTT
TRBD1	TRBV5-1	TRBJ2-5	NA	CASSSQGARYETQYF	TGCGCCAGCAGCTCGCAGGGGGCACGGTATGAGACCCAGTACTTC
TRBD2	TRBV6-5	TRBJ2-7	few	CASRSSGRVSEQYF	TGTGCCAGCCGCTCTAGCGGGAGGGTGAGTGAGCAGTACTTC
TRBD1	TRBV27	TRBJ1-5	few	CASRTGGSNQPQHF	TGTGCCAGCCGGACAGGGGGTAGCAATCAGCCCCAGCATTTT
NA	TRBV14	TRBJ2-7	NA	CASSLRGQKYEQYF	TGTGCCAGCAGCCTCCGGGGGCAGAAGTACGAGCAGTACTTC
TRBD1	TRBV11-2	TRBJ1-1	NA	CASSLVGQGRRENTEAFF	TGTGCCAGCAGCTTAGTCGGACAGGGTCGAAGAGAAAACACTGAAGCTTTCTTT
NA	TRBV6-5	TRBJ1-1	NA	CASSYYPAGNTEAFF	TGTGCCAGCAGTTACTACCCGGCGGGGAACACTGAAGCTTTCTTT
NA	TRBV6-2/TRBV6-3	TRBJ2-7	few	CASSNTGGVVYEQYF	TGTGCCAGCAGTAATACAGGTGGGGTGGTCTACGAGCAGTACTTC
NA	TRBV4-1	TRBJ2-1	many	CASSRGRYNEQFF	TGCGCCAGCAGCCGGGGACGGTACAATGAGCAGTTCTTC
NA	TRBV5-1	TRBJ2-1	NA	CASSPPPTYNEQFF	TGCGCCAGCAGCCCGCCTCCCACCTACAATGAGCAGTTCTTC
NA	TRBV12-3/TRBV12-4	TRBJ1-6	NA	CASRRMTDDNSPLHF	TGTGCCAGCAGACGCATGACAGACGATAATTCACCCCTCCACTTT
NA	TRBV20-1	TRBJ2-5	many	CSARVETQYF	TGCAGTGCTAGAGTTGAGACCCAGTACTTC
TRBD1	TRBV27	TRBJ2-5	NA	CASSFLGQGPTETQYF	TGTGCCAGCAGTTTTCTGGGACAGGGACCCACCGAGACCCAGTACTTC
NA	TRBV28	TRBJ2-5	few	CASSSVRGEETQYF	TGTGCCAGCAGTTCCGTCCGGGGTGAAGAGACCCAGTACTTC
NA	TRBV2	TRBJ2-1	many	CASRLERGLREQFF	TGTGCCAGCAGACTAGAGAGGGGTCTGCGTGAGCAGTTCTTC
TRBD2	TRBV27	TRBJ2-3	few	CASSSIAGTSGRSDTQYF	TGTGCCAGCAGTTCCATCGCCGGGACTAGCGGGAGGTCAGATACGCAGTATTTT
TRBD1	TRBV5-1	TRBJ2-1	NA	CASRGTGFSYNEQFF	TGCGCCAGCAGAGGGACAGGTTTTTCCTACAATGAGCAGTTCTTC
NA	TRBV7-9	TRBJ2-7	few	CASGQSSYEQYF	TGTGCCAGTGGACAGAGCTCCTACGAGCAGTACTTC
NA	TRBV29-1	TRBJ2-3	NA	CSALGGSSTDTQYF	TGCAGCGCGCTAGGGGGGAGTAGCACAGATACGCAGTATTTT
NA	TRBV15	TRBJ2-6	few	CATSRVVGAAGANVLTF	TGTGCCACCAGCAGAGTGGTCGGGGCAGCTGGGGCCAACGTCCTGACTTTC